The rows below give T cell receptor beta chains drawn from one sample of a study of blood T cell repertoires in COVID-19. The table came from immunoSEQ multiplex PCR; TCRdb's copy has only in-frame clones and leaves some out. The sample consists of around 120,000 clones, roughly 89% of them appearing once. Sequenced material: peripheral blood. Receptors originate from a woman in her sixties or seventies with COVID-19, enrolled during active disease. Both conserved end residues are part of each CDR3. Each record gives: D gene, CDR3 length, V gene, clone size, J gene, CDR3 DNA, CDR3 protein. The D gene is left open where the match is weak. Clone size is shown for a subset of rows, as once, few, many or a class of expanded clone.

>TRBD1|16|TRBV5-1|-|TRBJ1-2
TGCGCCAGCGGAGATACACGGGGACAGGGGAACTATGGCTACACCTTC
CASGDTRGQGNYGYTF
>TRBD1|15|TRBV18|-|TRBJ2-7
TGTGCCAGCTCAACGGGACAGGGAAAAATTTACGAGCAGTACTTC
CASSTGQGKIYEQYF
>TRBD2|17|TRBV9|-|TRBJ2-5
TGTGCCAGCAGCGCCTCGGGGGGACTAGCGGTCGAAGAGACCCAGTACTTC
CASSASGGLAVEETQYF
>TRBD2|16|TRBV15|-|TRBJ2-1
TGTGCCACCAGCCCCCGGCGGGGGGCCTCCTACAATGAGCAGTTCTTC
CATSPRRGASYNEQFF
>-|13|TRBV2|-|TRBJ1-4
TGTGCCAGCAATACAGCCACGCCAATTAAACTGTTTTTT
CASNTATPIKLFF
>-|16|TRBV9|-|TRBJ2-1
TGTGCCAGCAGCGTGGGGTTGGCAGGTAGGGAGACTGAGCAGTTCTTC
CASSVGLAGRETEQFF
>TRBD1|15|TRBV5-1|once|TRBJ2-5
TGCGCCAGCAGCTACTCTCCGGGACAGGGAGAGACCCAGTACTTC
CASSYSPGQGETQYF
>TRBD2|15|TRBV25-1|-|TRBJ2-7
TGTGCCAGCAGGGGGCTAGCGGGGCGCACCTACGAGCAGTACTTC
CASRGLAGRTYEQYF
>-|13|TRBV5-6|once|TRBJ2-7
TGTGCCAGCAGCTTGCGGGGAAACTACGAGCAGTACTTC
CASSLRGNYEQYF
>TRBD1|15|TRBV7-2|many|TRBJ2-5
TGTGCCAGCAGCTTAGGATCCAGGGGGATGGAGACCCAGTACTTC
CASSLGSRGMETQYF
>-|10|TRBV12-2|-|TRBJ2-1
TGTGCAAGTCGCTTGACGGGGCAGTTCTTC
CASRLTGQFF
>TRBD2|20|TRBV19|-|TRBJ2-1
TGTGCCAGTAGTGGAAGATCCGGGACTAGCGGGGGGGCCTCCTTAGGGGAGCAGTTCTTC
CASSGRSGTSGGASLGEQFF
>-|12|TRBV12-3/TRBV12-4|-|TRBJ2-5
TGTGCCAGCAGTTTGACAGAAGAGACCCAGTACTTC
CASSLTEETQYF
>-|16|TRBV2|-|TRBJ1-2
TGTGCCAGCAGTGAAGTCGGGGTTGGGCAGGACTATGGCTACACCTTC
CASSEVGVGQDYGYTF
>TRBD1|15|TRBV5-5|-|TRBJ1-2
TGTGCCAGCAGCTTGGACAGGGGGCTTAACTATGGCTACACCTTC
CASSLDRGLNYGYTF
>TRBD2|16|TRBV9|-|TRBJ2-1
TGTGCCAGCAGCGCCCGACTAGCGGGGGATCTCAATGAGCAGTTCTTC
CASSARLAGDLNEQFF
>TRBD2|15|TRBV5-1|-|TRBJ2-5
TGCGCCAGCAGCGCGACTAGCGTAGCCCAAGAGACCCAGTACTTC
CASSATSVAQETQYF
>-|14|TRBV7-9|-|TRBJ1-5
TGTGCCAGCAGTAATCAGGGGTTTAATCAGCCCCAGCATTTT
CASSNQGFNQPQHF
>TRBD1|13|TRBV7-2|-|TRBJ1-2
TGTGCCAGCAGCGAGTCAGGGGGCTATGGCTACACCTTC
CASSESGGYGYTF
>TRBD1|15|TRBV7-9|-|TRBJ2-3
TGTGCCAGCAGCAGCAGACAGGGTAGCACAGATACGCAGTATTTT
CASSSRQGSTDTQYF
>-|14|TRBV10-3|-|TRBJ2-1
TGTGCCATCAGTGTGAGAGGGGGTGAGAGTGAGCAGTTCTTC
CAISVRGGESEQFF
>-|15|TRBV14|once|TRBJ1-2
TGTGCCAGCAGCCAGGGGAGGGGCCATAACTATGGCTACACCTTC
CASSQGRGHNYGYTF
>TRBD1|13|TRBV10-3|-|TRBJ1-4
TGTGCCATCGGACAGGGGATAGAAGAAAAACTGTTTTTT
CAIGQGIEEKLFF
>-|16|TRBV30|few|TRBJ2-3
TGTGCCCAGAAGCCCAAACAACTAGGGAGCACAGATACGCAGTATTTT
CAQKPKQLGSTDTQYF
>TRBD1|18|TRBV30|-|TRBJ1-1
TGTGCCTGGAGATCAGCCAGGGGGCTCAGAAGTATGAACACTGAAGCTTTCTTT
CAWRSARGLRSMNTEAFF
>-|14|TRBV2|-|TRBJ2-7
TGTGCCAGCAGTGACCTGGGCCGCCGACAGGCACAGTACTTC
CASSDLGRRQAQYF
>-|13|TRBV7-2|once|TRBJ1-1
TGTGCCAGCAGCCCTTCCCCCTCGACTGAAGCTTTCTTT
CASSPSPSTEAFF
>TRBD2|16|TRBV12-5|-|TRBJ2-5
TGTGCTAGTGGTTTGGTGACGCGGGGGTACCAAGAGACCCAGTACTTC
CASGLVTRGYQETQYF
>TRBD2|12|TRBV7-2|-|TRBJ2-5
TGTGCCAGCAGCCCAAGTCGACTAGCGCCGTACTTC
CASSPSRLAPYF
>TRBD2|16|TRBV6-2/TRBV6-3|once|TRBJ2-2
TGTGCCAGCAGTCAGCGGGGGGTAGGAAACACCGGGGAGCTGTTTTTT
CASSQRGVGNTGELFF
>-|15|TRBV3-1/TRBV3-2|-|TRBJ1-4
TGTGCCAGCAGCCAACGAGGTCAGATTAATGAAAAACTGTTTTTT
CASSQRGQINEKLFF
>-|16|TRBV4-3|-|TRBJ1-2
TGCGCCAGCAGCCAAGATCTTAGCAGGGGTAACTATGGCTACACCTTC
CASSQDLSRGNYGYTF
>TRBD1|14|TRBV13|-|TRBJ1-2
TGTGCCAGCAGCTTGGGCAGGGGGGCGTCTGGCTACACCTTC
CASSLGRGASGYTF
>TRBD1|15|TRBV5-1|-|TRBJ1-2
TGCGCCAGCAGCACCGGGACAGGGGTATTCTATGGCTACACCTTC
CASSTGTGVFYGYTF
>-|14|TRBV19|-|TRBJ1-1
TGTGCCAGTAGCCACGGGGGGCGTACGACTGAAGCTTTCTTT
CASSHGGRTTEAFF
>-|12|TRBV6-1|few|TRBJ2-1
TGTGCCAGCAGTGAATTCAGGGATGAGCAGTTCTTC
CASSEFRDEQFF
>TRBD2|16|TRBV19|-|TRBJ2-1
TGTGCCAGTAGTATCTTAGCGGGGGGCCGCTTGACTGAGCAGTTCTTC
CASSILAGGRLTEQFF
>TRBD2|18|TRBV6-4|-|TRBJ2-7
TGTGCCAGCAGTGACTCGGTGGGGCTAGCGGGTTTCTCCTACGAGCAGTACTTC
CASSDSVGLAGFSYEQYF